This TCR beta chain derives from a study of T cells in Graves' hyperthyroidism and ophthalmopathy. This CDR3 has 13 amino acids. Trimming removed 5 bases at V and 4 bases at J, with 6 bases between. CDR1 and CDR2 from the germline V gene are MNHNS and SASEGT. TCR beta CDR3 regions were amplified from RNA. The HTBI primer set served for first-round RT-PCR of the TCR CDR3. MiXCR was run by TCRdb on the multiplex PCR reads, yielding one entry per CDR3 protein. The data hold approximately 360,000 distinct CDR3 sequences, with approximately 15% observed a single time. This TCR came from a woman aged 18-30 years with Graves' hyperthyroidism that later progressed to Graves' ophthalmopathy. V and J are TRBV6-1 and TRBJ2-6; D remains ambiguous. The specimen was blood. CDR3 protein: CASSNSGANVLTF. DNA for the CDR3: TGTGCCAGCAGTAATTCCGGGGCCAACGTCCTGACTTTC.